This T cell receptor (beta chain) derives from a study of T cell responses to AZD1222 COVID-19 vaccine. About the study: It was second doses at about 4 or about 12 weeks that were pooled.

About this clone: Antigen specificity is unknown.

Using immunoSEQ multiplex PCR, the repertoire was profiled, and TCRdb retains in-frame clones only, with some absent. The top ten clones hold 4% to 6% of a sample with around 160,000 clones, approximately 89% of them seen once. This CDR3 region has 17 residues. The V gene end was trimmed by 4 bases and the J gene end by 0 bases; junction bases not matched to a gene: 11. Study-level points and caveats: Compared with day 0, the breadth and depth of the Spike-specific TCR repertoire rose significantly after two doses of AZD1222. It should be noted that donors were predominantly white British and more often female, and clonal diversity was possibly underestimated. Samples come after the peak T cell response, not at day 14.

The sequences come from peripheral blood, collected on day 0 of AZD1222 vaccination. The chain joins TRBV23-1 to TRBJ2-7; 8 nucleotides align to TRBD1. TRBV23-1 is designated an ORF whose function remains uncertain. The receptor's source is an adult in good health. The CDR3 region has the DNA TGCGCCAGCAGTCCCGGAGGGACAGGCCCAAGCTCCTACGAGCAGTACTTC. Its translation is CASSPGGTGPSSYEQYF.